The 20 T cell receptor beta chains below all came from one sample that was sequenced in a study of blood T cells in healthy people across ages. Primed by a sample-barcoded 5' primer and a J-beta primer mix, a second PCR proceeded for roughly 7 to 12 cycles. MiXCR, applied by TCRdb to the 5' RACE reads, yields one record per CDR3 protein. This table has about 1,400,000 distinct CDR3 sequences, 45% to 70% appearing once. Sequenced input: blood. These receptors were collected from a young man in good health.

The rearrangement uses TRBV7-2 and TRBJ1-1; TRBD1 might be the D (6 bases). The V and J ends lost 1 base and 3 bases respectively, with 15 bases between them. Per the germline V gene, CDR1 is SGHTA and CDR2 is FQGNSA. The CDR3 contains 16 residues. Here the CDR3 reads CASSLVPQGWYTEAFF. The CDR3 DNA reads TGTGCCAGCAGCTTAGTCCCCCAGGGGTGGTACACTGAAGCTTTCTTT.

The V and J genes are TRBV10-3 and TRBJ2-5, with TRBD1 matching over 9 bases. The J call is in doubt because the DNA end fits TRBJ2-7 better. The CDR3 runs to 14 residues. CDR1 ENHRY and CDR2 SYGVKD come from the germline V gene. The CDR3, as DNA: TGTGCCATCAGGAATGCGGGACAGGGTTGCGAGCAGTACTTC. Residues: CAIRNAGQGCEQYF.

As DNA, the CDR3 is TGTGCCAGCAGTTACTCAGAGCAGTTCTTC. Residues: CASSYSEQFF. The genes are TRBV2 and TRBJ2-1; D uncertain. Germline CDR1 is SNHLY and CDR2 is FYNNEI. V was trimmed by 5 bases and J by 10 bases, leaving 6 bases between them. The CDR3 loop spans 10 amino acids.

The V and J genes are TRBV6-2 or TRBV6-3 and TRBJ1-6; possibly TRBD1 for D (6 bases). Trimming shortened V by 7 bases and J by 9 bases, and 16 bases separated the two germline ends. This CDR3 region has 14 residues. Germline lookup yields CDR1 MNHEY and CDR2 SVGEGT. CDR3 region: CASIARGMGSPLHF. CDR3 sequence (DNA): TGTGCCAGCATCGCCAGGGGAATGGGTTCACCCCTCCACTTT.

The genes are TRBV7-9 and TRBJ2-6, with D uncertain. V was trimmed by 3 bases and J by 4 bases, leaving 16 bases between them. The V gene's germline CDR1 is SEHNR and CDR2 FQNEAQ (reference sequence). This CDR3 comprises 17 residues. CDR3 sequence reads: CASSFLTLRRGANVLTF. CDR3 nucleotide sequence: TGTGCCAGCAGCTTTCTCACCCTACGTCGGGGGGCCAACGTCCTGACTTTC.

This chain connects TRBV4-1 to TRBJ1-4, with D possibly matching TRBD1 (6 bases). From germline, CDR1 is MGHRA and CDR2 YSYEKL. This CDR3 region has 14 residues. V was cut by 2 bases and J by 7 bases, with 11 bases left in between. In DNA form, the CDR3 reads TGCGCCAGCAGCCAAAAACAGGGTGGTGAAAAACTGTTTTTT. Its protein product is CASSQKQGGEKLFF.

The CDR3 sequence is CAISEITKTGGGMNTEAFF. The CDR3 DNA reads TGTGCCATCAGTGAAATAACCAAGACAGGGGGAGGGATGAACACTGAAGCTTTCTTT. This chain links TRBV10-3 with TRBJ1-1; 9 bases agree with TRBD1. There are 19 residues in the CDR3. The V gene end was trimmed by 3 bases and the J gene end by 0 bases; junction bases not matched to a gene: 14. Per the germline V gene, CDR1 is ENHRY and CDR2 is SYGVKD.

The gene calls are TRBV4-1 and TRBJ1-2; D gene unclear. Per the germline V gene, CDR1 is MGHRA and CDR2 is YSYEKL. The CDR3 consists of 14 residues. V lost 4 bases and J lost 6, with 15 bases in between. CDR3 protein: CASSPARLVDGYTF. The CDR3 DNA reads TGCGCCAGCAGCCCAGCTAGGTTGGTAGATGGCTACACCTTC.

The CDR3 reads CASSLLGQENTGELFF. The CDR3 region has the DNA TGCGCCAGCAGCCTTCTCGGACAGGAGAACACCGGGGAGCTGTTTTTT. The chain is built from TRBV5-1 and TRBJ2-2; 7 bases align to TRBD1. Germline V lookup: CDR1 SGHRS, CDR2 YFSETQ. The CDR3 is made up of 16 amino acids. J gave up 1 base and V 4 bases, and 7 bases lay outside the gene matches.

CDR3 in amino acids: CASSLAFGYEQYF. CDR3 bases: TGTGCCAGCAGCTTAGCGTTTGGATACGAGCAGTACTTC. This sequence joins TRBV7-2 and TRBJ2-5; D not certain. The end of the DNA fits TRBJ2-7 better, so the J call may be wrong. Germline CDR1 is SGHTA and CDR2 is FQGNSA. CDR3 length: 13 residues.

The rearrangement uses TRBV2 and TRBJ1-4; 9 bases match TRBD1. Trimming removed 3 bases from V and 7 bases from J; junction bases left unmatched: 3. The CDR3 spans 14 residues. Germline CDR1 is SNHLY and CDR2 is FYNNEI. In DNA, the CDR3 is TGTGCCAGCAGTGATTGGGACAGGGCTGAAAAACTGTTTTTT. As protein: CASSDWDRAEKLFF. The complete variable domain, with remaining parts taken from reference TRBV2 and TRBJ1-4, reads EPEVTQTPSHQVTQMGQEVILRCVPISNHLYFYWYRQILGQKVEFLVSFYNNEISEKSEIFDDQFSVERPDGSNFTLKIRSTKLEDSAMYFCASSDWDRAEKLFFGSGTQLSVL.

The chain is built from TRBV11-2 and TRBJ2-1; 7 nucleotides align to TRBD1. The better agreement between TRBJ2-7 and the DNA end casts doubt on the J call. CDR1 and CDR2 (germline): SGHAT, FQNNGV. The CDR3 loop spans 15 amino acids. The DNA of the CDR3 is TGTGCCAGCAGTACTACGACAGGGATGGGGTACGAGCAGTACTTC. This translates into CASSTTTGMGYEQYF.

This chain connects TRBV4-3 to TRBJ2-3; D ambiguous. V shed 0 bases and J shed 6 bases, with 7 bases lying between them. Germline V gene sequence: CDR1 LGHNA, CDR2 YSLEER. The CDR3 runs to 13 residues. The CDR3 DNA reads TGCGCCAGCAGCCAAGATATGCGGGATACGCAGTATTTT. This codes for CASSQDMRDTQYF.

This clonotype has just one count. The V and J genes are TRBV12-3 or TRBV12-4 and TRBJ2-6, with D perhaps matching TRBD2 (7 bases). The CDR3 has 15 amino acids. The V and J ends lost 8 bases and 0 bases respectively, with 11 bases between them. The CDR3 DNA reads as TGTGCCAGCGGGGGGGCTTACTCTGGGGCCAACGTCCTGACTTTC. This gives the protein CASGGAYSGANVLTF.

This clonotype was recorded once. The gene calls are TRBV6-6 and TRBJ2-3, with 10 bases matching TRBD2. CDR1 MNHNY and CDR2 SVGAGI come from the germline V gene (reference sequence). V shed 8 bases and J 4 bases; nucleotides not matched to a gene: 6. The length of the CDR3 is 14 residues. This CDR3 reads CASSVSGGPDTQYF. The CDR3 bases are TGTGCCAGCTCGGTTAGCGGGGGGCCAGATACGCAGTATTTT.

This chain uses TRBV4-1 with TRBJ1-4, with D uncertain. From germline, CDR1 is MGHRA and CDR2 YSYEKL. The V end was cut by 3 bases, the J end by 0 bases, with 11 bases between. The CDR3 has 16 residues. The CDR3 here is CASSQVFGSTNEKLFF. The CDR3 DNA is TGCGCCAGCAGCCAGGTTTTTGGATCAACTAATGAAAAACTGTTTTTT.

The chain has TRBV5-1 and TRBJ2-5, with D hard to call. The V and J ends lost 0 bases and 2 bases respectively, with 14 bases between them. The CDR3 extends over 16 amino acids. Germline V lookup: CDR1 SGHRS, CDR2 YFSETQ. DNA for the CDR3: TGCGCCAGCAGCTTGGTCGGCGGAGAGTCACAAGAGACCCAGTACTTC. Encoded protein: CASSLVGGESQETQYF. The variable domain in full, with the rest retrieved from reference TRBV5-1 and TRBJ2-5, is KAGVTQTPRYLIKTRGQQVTLSCSPISGHRSVSWYQQTPGQGLQFLFEYFSETQRNKGNFPGRFSGRQFSNSRSEMNVSTLELGDSALYLCASSLVGGESQETQYFGPGTRLLVL.

The chain carries TRBV30 and TRBJ2-3; no firm D call. Between the trimmed V and J ends, which lost 2 bases and 2 bases, there was a span of 20 bases. Per the germline V gene, CDR1 is GTSNPN and CDR2 is SVGIG (reference sequence). The CDR3 length is 17 residues. CDR3 DNA sequence: TGTGCCTGGAGTTTCCGTCACGGCGCGCTGTCCACAGATACGCAGTATTTT. Translation: CAWSFRHGALSTDTQYF.

This sequence joins TRBV6-1 and TRBJ2-7; D unresolved. V lost 7 bases and J 3 bases, leaving 7 bases between the germline ends. Germline CDR1 reads MNHNS; CDR2 reads SASEGT. This CDR3 region has 11 residues. The DNA for the CDR3 is TGTGCCAGCACGGAGATCTACGAGCAGTACTTC. Translation: CASTEIYEQYF.

The chain is built from TRBV20-1 and TRBJ2-7; TRBD2 agrees at 7 bases. Germline trimming cut 1 base from V and 5 bases from J; bases unmatched to any gene: 8. The CDR3 runs 14 residues. Germline CDR1 DFQATT, CDR2 SNEGSKA (reference sequence). The DNA of the CDR3 is TGCAGTGCTAGAGTAGATGGGAGGGTAAACGAGCAGTACTTC. The encoded protein is CSARVDGRVNEQYF.